This TCR beta chain was obtained from a study of T cell repertoires in breast cancer. The expanded emulsion RT-PCR method captured paired alpha and beta chains from CD8+ T cells. The V end was cut by 1 base, the J end by 4 bases, with 15 bases between. The CDR3 runs to 16 residues. Germline CDR1 SGHRS, CDR2 YFSETQ. This clonotype was picked up a small number of times. During the second nested PCR, blocking oligonucleotides suppressed genes that were not paired. MiXCR was run by TCRdb on the emulsion pairing reads, yielding one entry per CDR3 protein. The repertoire holds roughly 40,000 distinct CDR3 sequences, with under 60% as singletons.

The chain is built from TRBV5-1 and TRBJ2-1; D call uncertain. The sequence was obtained from a pool of human donors with breast cancer or a healthy control (not recorded which). Sequencing was done on a sample of CD8+ T cells. CDR3 in DNA: TGCGCCAGCAGCTTGTTTGCCAGCAATGAATACAATGAGCAGTTCTTC. Amino acids: CASSLFASNEYNEQFF.